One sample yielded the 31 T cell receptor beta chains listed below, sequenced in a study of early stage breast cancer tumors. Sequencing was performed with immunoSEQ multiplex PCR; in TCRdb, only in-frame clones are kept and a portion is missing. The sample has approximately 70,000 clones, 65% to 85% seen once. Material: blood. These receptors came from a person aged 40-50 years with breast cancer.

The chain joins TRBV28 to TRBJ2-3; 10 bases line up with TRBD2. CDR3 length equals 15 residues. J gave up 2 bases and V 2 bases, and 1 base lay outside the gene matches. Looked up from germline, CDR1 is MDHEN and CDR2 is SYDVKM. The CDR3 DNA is TGTGCCAGCAGTTTACTAGCGGGAGTCACAGATACGCAGTATTTT. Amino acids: CASSLLAGVTDTQYF.

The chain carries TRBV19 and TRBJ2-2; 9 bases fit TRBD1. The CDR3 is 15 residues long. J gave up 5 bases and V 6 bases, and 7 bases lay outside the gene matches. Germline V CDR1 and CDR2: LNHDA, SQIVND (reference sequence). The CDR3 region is CASSPGTGSTGELFF. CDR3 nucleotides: TGTGCCAGTAGCCCGGGGACAGGGTCAACCGGGGAGCTGTTTTTT.

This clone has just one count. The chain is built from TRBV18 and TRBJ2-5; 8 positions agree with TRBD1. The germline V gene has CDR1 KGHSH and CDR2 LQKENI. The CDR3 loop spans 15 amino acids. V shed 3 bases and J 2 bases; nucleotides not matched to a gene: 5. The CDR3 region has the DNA TGTGCCAGCTCACCTATGACAGGGGTGCAAGAGACCCAGTACTTC. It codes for CASSPMTGVQETQYF.

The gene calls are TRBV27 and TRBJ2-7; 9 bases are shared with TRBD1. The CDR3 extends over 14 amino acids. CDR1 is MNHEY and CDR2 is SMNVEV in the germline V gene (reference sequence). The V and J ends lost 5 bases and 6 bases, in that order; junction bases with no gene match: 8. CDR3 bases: TGTGCCAGCAGTCCCCCCGGGACAGGGAGCGAGCAGTACTTC. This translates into CASSPPGTGSEQYF.

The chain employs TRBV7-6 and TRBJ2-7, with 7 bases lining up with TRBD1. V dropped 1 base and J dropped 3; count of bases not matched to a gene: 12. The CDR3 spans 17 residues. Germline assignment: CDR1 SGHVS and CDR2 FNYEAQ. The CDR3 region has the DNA TGTGCCAGCAGCTTAGAACCCGCCGGGACAGTATTCTACGAGCAGTACTTC. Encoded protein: CASSLEPAGTVFYEQYF.

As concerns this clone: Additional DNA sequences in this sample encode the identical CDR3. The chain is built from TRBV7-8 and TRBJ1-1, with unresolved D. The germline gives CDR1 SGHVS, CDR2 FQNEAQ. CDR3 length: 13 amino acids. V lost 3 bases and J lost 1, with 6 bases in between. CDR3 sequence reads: CASSFGPNTEAFF. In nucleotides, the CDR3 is TGTGCCAGCAGCTTTGGGCCGAACACTGAAGCTTTCTTT.

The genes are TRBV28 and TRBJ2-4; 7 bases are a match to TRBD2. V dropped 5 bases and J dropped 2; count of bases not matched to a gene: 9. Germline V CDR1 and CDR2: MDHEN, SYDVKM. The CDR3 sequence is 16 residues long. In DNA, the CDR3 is TGTGCCAGCAGTCCCAGCGGGACTCGGTCCAAAAACATTCAGTACTTC. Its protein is CASSPSGTRSKNIQYF.

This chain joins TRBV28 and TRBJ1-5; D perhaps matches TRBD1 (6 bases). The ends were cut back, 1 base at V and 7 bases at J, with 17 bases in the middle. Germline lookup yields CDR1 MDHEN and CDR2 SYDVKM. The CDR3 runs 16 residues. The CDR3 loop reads CASSLLARQVGQPQHF. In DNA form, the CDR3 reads TGTGCCAGCAGTTTATTAGCCCGACAGGTGGGACAGCCCCAGCATTTT.

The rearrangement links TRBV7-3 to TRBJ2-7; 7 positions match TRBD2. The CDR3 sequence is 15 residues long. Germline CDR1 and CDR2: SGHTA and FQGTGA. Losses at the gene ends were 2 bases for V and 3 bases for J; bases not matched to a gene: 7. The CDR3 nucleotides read TGTGCCAGCAGCTTATCGGGAGGAGAGTACTACGAGCAGTACTTC. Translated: CASSLSGGEYYEQYF.

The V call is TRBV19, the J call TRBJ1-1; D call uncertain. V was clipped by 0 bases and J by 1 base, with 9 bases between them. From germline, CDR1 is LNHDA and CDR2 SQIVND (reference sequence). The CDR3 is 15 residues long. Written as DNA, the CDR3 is TGTGCCAGTAGTATAGATTATAAGGGGAACACTGAAGCTTTCTTT. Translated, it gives CASSIDYKGNTEAFF. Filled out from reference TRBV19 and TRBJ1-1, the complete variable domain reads DGGITQSPKYLFRKEGQNVTLSCEQNLNHDAMYWYRQDPGQGLRLIYYSQIVNDFQKGDIAEGYSVSREKKESFPLTVTSAQKNPTAFYLCASSIDYKGNTEAFFGQGTRLTVV.

The CDR3 protein is CASSRQVNEKLFF. CDR3 bases: TGTGCCAGCAGCCGACAGGTGAATGAAAAACTGTTTTTT. V gene TRBV11-2 combines with J gene TRBJ1-4; D perhaps matches TRBD1 (6 bases). Trimming removed 5 bases at V and 5 bases at J, with 9 bases between. The CDR3 is 13 amino acids. CDR1 is SGHAT, CDR2 FQNNGV, per germline. Variable domain in full (rest from reference TRBV11-2 and TRBJ1-4): EAGVAQSPRYKIIEKRQSVAFWCNPISGHATLYWYQQILGQGPKLLIQFQNNGVVDDSQLPKDRFSAERLKGVDSTLKIQPAKLEDSAVYLCASSRQVNEKLFFGSGTQLSVL.

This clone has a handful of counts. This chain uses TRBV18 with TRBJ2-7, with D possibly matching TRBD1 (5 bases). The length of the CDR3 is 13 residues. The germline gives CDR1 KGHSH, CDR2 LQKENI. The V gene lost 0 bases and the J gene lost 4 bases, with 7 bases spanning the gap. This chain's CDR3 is CASSPPDTYEQYF. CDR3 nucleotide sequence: TGTGCCAGCTCACCACCGGACACGTACGAGCAGTACTTC.

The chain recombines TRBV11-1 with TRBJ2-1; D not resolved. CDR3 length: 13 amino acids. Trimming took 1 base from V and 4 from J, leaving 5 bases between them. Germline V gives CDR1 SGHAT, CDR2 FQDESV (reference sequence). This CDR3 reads CASSLGQYNEQFF. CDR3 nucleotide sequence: TGTGCCAGCAGCTTAGGCCAGTACAATGAGCAGTTCTTC.

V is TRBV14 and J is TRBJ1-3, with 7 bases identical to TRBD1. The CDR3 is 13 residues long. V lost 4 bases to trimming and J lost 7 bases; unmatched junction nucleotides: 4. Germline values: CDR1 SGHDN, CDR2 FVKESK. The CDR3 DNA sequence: TGTGCCAGCAGCCTAACAGGGGCCAACACCATATATTTT. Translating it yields CASSLTGANTIYF. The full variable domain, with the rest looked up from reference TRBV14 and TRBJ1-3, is EAGVTQFPSHSVIEKGQTVTLRCDPISGHDNLYWYRRVMGKEIKFLLHFVKESKQDESGMPNNRFLAERTGGTYSTLKVQPAELEDSGVYFCASSLTGANTIYFGEGSWLTVV.

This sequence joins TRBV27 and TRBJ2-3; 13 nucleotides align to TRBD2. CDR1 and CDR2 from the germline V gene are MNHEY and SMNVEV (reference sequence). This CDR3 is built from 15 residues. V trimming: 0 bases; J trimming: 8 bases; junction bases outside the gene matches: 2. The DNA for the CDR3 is TGTGCCAGCAGTTTATCGACTAGCGGGAGGCGTACGCAGTATTTT. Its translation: CASSLSTSGRRTQYF.

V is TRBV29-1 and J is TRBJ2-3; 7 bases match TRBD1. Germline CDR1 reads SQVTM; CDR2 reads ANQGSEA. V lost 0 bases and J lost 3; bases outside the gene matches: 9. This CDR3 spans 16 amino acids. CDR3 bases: TGCAGCGTTGAAGATGGGGGACAGTCCTTGACAGATACGCAGTATTTT. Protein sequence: CSVEDGGQSLTDTQYF.

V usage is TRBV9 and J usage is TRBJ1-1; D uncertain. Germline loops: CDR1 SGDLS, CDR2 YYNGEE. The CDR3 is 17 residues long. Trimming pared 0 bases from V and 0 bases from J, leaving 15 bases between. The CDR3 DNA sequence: TGTGCCAGCAGCGTAGGTGCCGCGGGGAACATGAACACTGAAGCTTTCTTT. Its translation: CASSVGAAGNMNTEAFF.

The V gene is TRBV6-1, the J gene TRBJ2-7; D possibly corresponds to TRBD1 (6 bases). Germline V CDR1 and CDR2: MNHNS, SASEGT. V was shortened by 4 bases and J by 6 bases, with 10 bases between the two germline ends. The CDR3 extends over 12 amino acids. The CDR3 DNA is TGTGCCAGCAGTGTACAGGGACCCGAGCAGTACTTC. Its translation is CASSVQGPEQYF.

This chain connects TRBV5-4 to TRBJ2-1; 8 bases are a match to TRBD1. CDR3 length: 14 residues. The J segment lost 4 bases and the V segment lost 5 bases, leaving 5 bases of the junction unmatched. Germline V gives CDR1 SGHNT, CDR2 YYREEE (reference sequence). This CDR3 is CASSYGQGYNEQFF. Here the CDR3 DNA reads TGTGCCAGCAGTTATGGACAGGGATACAATGAGCAGTTCTTC.

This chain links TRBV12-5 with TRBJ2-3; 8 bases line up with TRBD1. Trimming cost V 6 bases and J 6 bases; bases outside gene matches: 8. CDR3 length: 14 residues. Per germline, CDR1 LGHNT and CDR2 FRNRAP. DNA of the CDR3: TGTGCTAGTGGATCCGGACAGGGAACCGATACGCAGTATTTT. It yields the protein CASGSGQGTDTQYF.

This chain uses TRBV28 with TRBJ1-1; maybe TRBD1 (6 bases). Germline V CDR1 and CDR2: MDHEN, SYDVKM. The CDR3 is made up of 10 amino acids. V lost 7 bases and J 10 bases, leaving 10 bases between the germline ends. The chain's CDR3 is CASNGGRAFF. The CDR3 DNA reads TGTGCCAGCAATGGGGGGCGAGCTTTCTTT.

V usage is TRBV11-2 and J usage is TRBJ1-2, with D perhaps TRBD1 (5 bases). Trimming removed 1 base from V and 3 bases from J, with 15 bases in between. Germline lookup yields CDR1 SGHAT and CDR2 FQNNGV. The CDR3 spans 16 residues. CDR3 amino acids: CASSLAHSTDYYGYTF. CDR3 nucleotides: TGTGCCAGCAGCTTAGCACACTCGACAGACTACTATGGCTACACCTTC. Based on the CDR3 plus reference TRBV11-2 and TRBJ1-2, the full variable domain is EAGVAQSPRYKIIEKRQSVAFWCNPISGHATLYWYQQILGQGPKLLIQFQNNGVVDDSQLPKDRFSAERLKGVDSTLKIQPAKLEDSAVYLCASSLAHSTDYYGYTFGSGTRLTVV.

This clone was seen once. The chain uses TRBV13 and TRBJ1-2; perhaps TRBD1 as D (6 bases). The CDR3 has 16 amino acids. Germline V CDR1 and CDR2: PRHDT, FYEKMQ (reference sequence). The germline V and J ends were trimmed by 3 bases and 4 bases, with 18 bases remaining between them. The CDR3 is CASSFWTDPRAYGYTF. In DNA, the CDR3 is TGTGCCAGCAGCTTTTGGACAGACCCCCGGGCCTATGGCTACACCTTC.

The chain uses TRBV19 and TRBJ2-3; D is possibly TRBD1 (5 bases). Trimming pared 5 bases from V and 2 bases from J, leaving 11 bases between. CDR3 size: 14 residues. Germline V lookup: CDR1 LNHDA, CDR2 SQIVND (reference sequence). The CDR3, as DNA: TGTGCCAGTAGTCCCGCAGGGTCCACAGATACGCAGTATTTT. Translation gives CASSPAGSTDTQYF.

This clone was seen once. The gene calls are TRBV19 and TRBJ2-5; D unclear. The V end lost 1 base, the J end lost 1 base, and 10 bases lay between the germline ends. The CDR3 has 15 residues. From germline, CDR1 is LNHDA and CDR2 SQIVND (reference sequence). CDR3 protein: CASSIGARRQETQYF. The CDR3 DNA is TGTGCCAGTAGTATAGGAGCGAGACGCCAAGAGACCCAGTACTTC.

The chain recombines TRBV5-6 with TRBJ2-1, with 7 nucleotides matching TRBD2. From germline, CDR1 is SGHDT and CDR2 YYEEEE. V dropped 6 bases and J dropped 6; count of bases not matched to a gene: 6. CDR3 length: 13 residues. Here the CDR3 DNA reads TGTGCCAGCACCAATCGGGGGGTCAATGAGCAGTTCTTC. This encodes CASTNRGVNEQFF.

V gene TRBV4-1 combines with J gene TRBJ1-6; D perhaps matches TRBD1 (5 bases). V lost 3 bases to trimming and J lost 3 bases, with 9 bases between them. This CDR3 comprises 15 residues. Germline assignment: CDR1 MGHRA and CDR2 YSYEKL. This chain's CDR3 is CASSQAGGYNSPLHF. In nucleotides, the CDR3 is TGCGCCAGCAGCCAGGCGGGGGGCTATAATTCACCCCTCCACTTT.

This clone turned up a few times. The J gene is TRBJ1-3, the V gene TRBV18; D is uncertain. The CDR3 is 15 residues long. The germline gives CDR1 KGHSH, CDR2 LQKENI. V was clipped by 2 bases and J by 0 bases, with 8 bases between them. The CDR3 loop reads CASSPIPSSGNTIYF. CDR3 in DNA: TGTGCCAGCTCACCAATCCCGAGCTCTGGAAACACCATATATTTT.

CDR3: CASSLRSTDGYTF. As DNA, the CDR3 is TGTGCCAGCAGTTTACGATCGACAGATGGCTACACCTTC. The gene calls are TRBV28 and TRBJ1-2; the D gene is possibly TRBD1 (5 bases). Germline-derived CDR1 and CDR2 are MDHEN and SYDVKM. The CDR3 totals 13 residues. The germline V and J ends were trimmed by 2 bases and 6 bases, with 10 bases remaining between them.

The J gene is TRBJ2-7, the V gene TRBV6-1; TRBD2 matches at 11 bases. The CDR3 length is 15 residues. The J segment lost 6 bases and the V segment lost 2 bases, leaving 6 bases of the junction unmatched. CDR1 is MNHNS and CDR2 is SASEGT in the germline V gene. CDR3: CASSELLAGGFEQYF. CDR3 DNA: TGTGCCAGCAGTGAATTGTTAGCGGGAGGGTTCGAGCAGTACTTC.

The chain's CDR3 is CASSPGQGNTIYF. CDR3 DNA: TGTGCCAGCAGCCCAGGACAGGGGAACACCATATATTTT. This chain connects TRBV2 to TRBJ1-3; TRBD1 aligns across 9 bases. CDR1 SNHLY and CDR2 FYNNEI come from the germline V gene. This CDR3 spans 13 amino acids. Germline trimming cut 6 bases from V and 7 bases from J; bases unmatched to any gene: 4. The whole variable domain, filled in from reference TRBV2 and TRBJ1-3, reads EPEVTQTPSHQVTQMGQEVILRCVPISNHLYFYWYRQILGQKVEFLVSFYNNEISEKSEIFDDQFSVERPDGSNFTLKIRSTKLEDSAMYFCASSPGQGNTIYFGEGSWLTVV.